A selection of T cell receptor beta chains follows, all from one sample in a study of blood T cell repertoires in COVID-19. This table comes from immunoSEQ multiplex PCR, and its TCRdb copy is limited to in-frame clones, with some not included. The sample has 150,000 to 200,000 clones, roughly 87% seen once. The sequenced material came from peripheral blood. The receptors stem from a woman in her 50s with acute or convalescent COVID-19. Both conserved end residues are part of each CDR3. A D gene is named only where the DNA matches it firmly. Not every row has a clone size; where given, it reads once, few, many or a size class.

cdr3_aa	cdr3_nt	v_call	j_call	clone_size	d_call
CASSYDSGVGNQPQHF	TGTGCCAGCAGTTACGACAGCGGGGTAGGCAATCAGCCCCAGCATTTT	TRBV6-2/TRBV6-3	TRBJ1-5	.	.
CASSAQTEPNEKLFF	TGTGCCAGCAGCGCCCAGACAGAGCCTAATGAAAAACTGTTTTTT	TRBV9	TRBJ1-4	.	.
CASSVATASYNEQFF	TGTGCCAGCAGCGTAGCGACAGCCTCCTACAATGAGCAGTTCTTC	TRBV9	TRBJ2-1	few	.
CASSIDSGNEQFF	TGTGCCAGTAGTATAGATTCGGGCAATGAGCAGTTCTTC	TRBV19	TRBJ2-1	.	.
CASTTGQPYNEQFF	TGTGCCAGTACCACGGGACAGCCCTACAATGAGCAGTTCTTC	TRBV19	TRBJ2-1	.	TRBD1
CATSSSGDQPQHF	TGTGCCACCAGCAGCTCAGGGGATCAGCCCCAGCATTTT	TRBV15	TRBJ1-5	.	.
CASSLEGGGQPQHF	TGTGCCAGCAGCTTGGAAGGAGGAGGTCAGCCCCAGCATTTT	TRBV5-5	TRBJ1-5	.	.
CASSLGDTRRETQYF	TGTGCCAGCAGCTTAGGAGACACTCGACGGGAGACCCAGTACTTC	TRBV11-3	TRBJ2-5	.	.
CASSRDYSGNTIYF	TGTGCCAGCAGCCGGGACTACTCTGGAAACACCATATATTTT	TRBV3-1/TRBV3-2	TRBJ1-3	.	.
CASSLARGTYEQYF	TGCGCCAGCAGCCTAGCGCGGGGGACCTACGAGCAGTACTTC	TRBV4-3	TRBJ2-7	.	TRBD2
CSVNAGTGGTEAFF	TGCAGCGTTAATGCCGGGACAGGGGGCACTGAAGCTTTCTTT	TRBV29-1	TRBJ1-1	.	TRBD1
CASSLAGLYNEQFF	TGTGCCAGCAGCTTAGCGGGGCTCTACAATGAGCAGTTCTTC	TRBV27	TRBJ2-1	.	TRBD2
CASSGWTGFETQYF	TGTGCCAGCAGCGGGTGGACAGGGTTCGAGACCCAGTACTTC	TRBV7-2	TRBJ2-5	.	TRBD1
CASSYHPEAGELFF	TGTGCCAGCAGTTACCATCCGGAGGCCGGGGAGCTGTTTTTT	TRBV6-2/TRBV6-3	TRBJ2-2	.	.
CATGQSSYEQYF	TGTGCCACGGGACAGAGCTCCTACGAGCAGTACTTC	TRBV19	TRBJ2-7	.	TRBD1
CASSIAPRGGESNQPQHF	TGTGCCAGTAGTATAGCACCAAGGGGAGGGGAAAGCAATCAGCCCCAGCATTTT	TRBV19	TRBJ1-5	.	.